Listed here are 30 T cell receptor beta chains from one sample, sequenced in a study of T-cell memory formation after mild COVID-19. TCRdb processed the 5' RACE reads anew with MiXCR; each CDR3 protein has one entry. The sample has 100,000 to 120,000 distinct CDR3 sequences; roughly a sixth are singletons. The sample taken for sequencing was PBMCs or a T cell subset sorted from them (not recorded which). Receptor source: a man aged 18 to 29 who had mild COVID-19 (a few samples of this study predate the infection). Cell type and time point are not known.

This clonotype was found once. The chain employs TRBV7-2 and TRBJ2-1; D possibly uses TRBD1 or TRBD2 (5 bases each). CDR3 length: 14 amino acids. V lost 3 bases and J 7 bases, leaving 13 bases between the germline ends. CDR1 is SGHTA, CDR2 FQGNSA, per germline. CDR3 DNA: TGTGCCAGCAGCTTGACCGGGACGTTGAATGAGCAGTTCTTC. Encoded protein: CASSLTGTLNEQFF.

This chain uses TRBV9 with TRBJ2-7; weak D call: TRBD1 (7 bases). V was clipped by 4 bases and J by 3 bases, with 20 bases between them. The length of the CDR3 is 16 residues. Per the germline V gene, CDR1 is SGDLS and CDR2 is YYNGEE. The chain's CDR3 is CASSPWGAGGYYEQYF. As DNA, the CDR3 is TGTGCCAGCAGCCCGTGGGGGGCAGGGGGATACTACGAGCAGTACTTC.

This sequence joins TRBV4-2 and TRBJ2-6; D uncertain. CDR1 LGHNA and CDR2 YNFKEQ come from the germline V gene. The length of the CDR3 is 16 residues. Trimming stripped 0 bases from V and 0 bases from J, with 6 bases between. The CDR3 protein is CASSQEVYSGANVLTF. In DNA, the CDR3 is TGTGCCAGCAGCCAAGAGGTCTACTCTGGGGCCAACGTCCTGACTTTC.

The chain is built from TRBV7-9 and TRBJ2-6, with a tentative D call TRBD2 (6 bases). CDR1 is SEHNR and CDR2 is FQNEAQ in the germline V gene (reference sequence). The CDR3 contains 17 residues. V lost 4 bases and J lost 3, with 16 bases in between. The CDR3 DNA reads TGTGCCAGCAGCTCCGTACGGAGGGTACGTGGGGCCAACGTCCTGACTTTC. Translated, it gives CASSSVRRVRGANVLTF.

This sequence joins TRBV18 and TRBJ2-7, with unresolved D. Germline values: CDR1 KGHSH, CDR2 LQKENI. CDR3 length: 14 residues. Between the trimmed V and J ends, which lost 3 bases and 3 bases, there was a span of 12 bases. The CDR3 region is CASSPGPGDYEQYV. The CDR3 DNA follows: TGTGCCAGCTCACCTGGTCCAGGAGACTACGAGCAGTACGTC.

DNA for the CDR3: TGTGCCAGCAGTGGGCCGGGACAGCAGGGTCAGCCCCAGCATTTT. Protein product: CASSGPGQQGQPQHF. The chain joins TRBV6-1 to TRBJ1-5; 7 bases map to TRBD1. Trimming cost V 4 bases and J 6 bases; bases outside gene matches: 9. Germline loops: CDR1 MNHNS, CDR2 SASEGT. This CDR3 is 15 amino acids long.

The genes are TRBV7-8 and TRBJ2-7; tentatively, D is TRBD1 (5 bases). The germline gives CDR1 SGHVS, CDR2 FQNEAQ. The CDR3 covers 13 residues. Trimming stripped 5 bases from V and 3 bases from J, with 11 bases between. The CDR3 bases are TGTGCCAGCAGCCCCAGGGTTAGCTACGAGCAGTACTTC. Protein: CASSPRVSYEQYF.

This clonotype was observed a handful of times. This chain uses TRBV7-6 with TRBJ2-5; 10 bases match TRBD2. Per germline, CDR1 SGHVS and CDR2 FNYEAQ. The V gene end was trimmed by 8 bases and the J gene end by 4 bases; junction bases not matched to a gene: 7. The CDR3 has 14 amino acids. The DNA for the CDR3 is TGTGCCAGCCGGCCGAGCGGGGGGGCAGAGACCCAGTACTTC. It codes for CASRPSGGAETQYF.

The chain has TRBV3-2 and TRBJ1-2; the table calls TRBD1, which could not be checked here. TRBV3-2 is a pseudogene. The CDR3 consists of 18 residues. The CDR3 spells CASSQELFPIWAFYGYTF. CDR3 in DNA: TGTGCCAGCAGCCAAGAGTTATTCCCTATTTGGGCGTTCTATGGCTACACCTTC.

This clonotype was detected only a few times. The chain is built from TRBV6-2 or TRBV6-3 and TRBJ2-2; a possible D gene is TRBD1 (6 bases). The CDR3 has 14 amino acids. CDR1 is MNHEY, CDR2 SVGEGT, per germline. Trimming cost V 9 bases and J 5 bases, with 16 bases left between them. For the CDR3, the DNA is TGTGCCAGACGGGCAGGGGCAAAAACCGGGGAGCTGTTTTTT. This sequence encodes CARRAGAKTGELFF.

This clonotype was recorded a few times. The chain has TRBV5-1 and TRBJ1-1; possibly TRBD1 for D (6 bases). Per germline, CDR1 SGHRS and CDR2 YFSETQ. Trimming cost V 7 bases and J 0 bases, with 16 bases left between them. The CDR3 length is 15 residues. In DNA, the CDR3 is TGCGCCAGCCGCACCGGGACAACCATGAACACTGAAGCTTTCTTT. Its translation: CASRTGTTMNTEAFF.

This clonotype turned up a few times. The CDR3 reads CASSPRTGFYEQYF. In DNA form, the CDR3 reads TGTGCCAGCAGTCCCCGGACAGGCTTCTACGAGCAGTACTTC. The rearrangement links TRBV6-1 to TRBJ2-7; TRBD1 matches at 7 bases. Germline V CDR1 and CDR2: MNHNS, SASEGT. This CDR3 is built from 14 residues. J was trimmed by 3 bases and V by 5 bases; bases with no gene match: 7.

This chain connects TRBV5-1 to TRBJ1-4; D is unclear. CDR1 and CDR2 from the germline V gene are SGHRS and YFSETQ. The length of the CDR3 is 14 residues. V lost 0 bases and J 8 bases, leaving 11 bases between the germline ends. The CDR3 nucleotides are TGCGCCAGCAGCTTGGACTCCTCGGAGGAAAAACTGTTTTTT. It specifies CASSLDSSEEKLFF.

There are a few counts of this clonotype. J is TRBJ2-2 and V is TRBV20-1; D call uncertain. The CDR3 is made up of 14 amino acids. Germline loops: CDR1 DFQATT, CDR2 SNEGSKA (reference sequence). The V end was cut by 1 base, the J end by 3 bases, with 9 bases between. The CDR3 DNA reads as TGCAGTGCTAGAGTCGGGCTATACACCGGGGAGCTGTTTTTT. As protein: CSARVGLYTGELFF.

This clonotype has more than one count but fewer than ten. In DNA form, the CDR3 reads TGTGCCAGCAGCTTAGGCGGGACAGGGGCTGAAAAACTGTTTTTT. It yields the protein CASSLGGTGAEKLFF. The gene calls are TRBV7-8 and TRBJ1-4; 10 bases agree with TRBD1. This CDR3 has 15 residues. The germline V gene has CDR1 SGHVS and CDR2 FQNEAQ. Germline trimming cut 1 base from V and 7 bases from J; bases unmatched to any gene: 3.

This chain uses TRBV5-1 with TRBJ2-3; TRBD2 aligns across 8 bases. CDR1 is SGHRS, CDR2 YFSETQ, per germline. CDR3 length: 16 amino acids. The J segment lost 0 bases and the V segment lost 4 bases, leaving 7 bases of the junction unmatched. The CDR3 sequence: CASSRSASGSTDTQYF. DNA for the CDR3: TGCGCCAGCAGCCGGTCGGCTAGCGGGAGCACAGATACGCAGTATTTT.

This clonotype has more than one count but fewer than ten. J is TRBJ1-6 and V is TRBV24-1; D perhaps matches TRBD1 (5 bases). Germline CDR1 reads KGHDR; CDR2 reads SFDVKD. The CDR3 is made up of 16 amino acids. V dropped 1 base and J dropped 10 bases, with 16 bases sitting between them. The CDR3 DNA reads as TGTGCCACCAGTGATTTCCAGGGACGGAATGGATCACCCCTCCACTTT. The encoded protein is CATSDFQGRNGSPLHF.

In its sample, this clonotype was seen a few times. This chain links TRBV10-3 with TRBJ2-7; TRBD1 might be the D (5 bases). Trimming left V 3 bases short and J 0 bases short, with 6 bases between. In germline, CDR1 is ENHRY, CDR2 SYGVKD. The CDR3 has 13 amino acids. The CDR3 here is CAISEDSSYEQYV. The CDR3 nucleotides are TGTGCCATCAGTGAAGACAGCTCCTACGAGCAGTACGTC.

The chain carries TRBV28 and TRBJ2-4; 8 bases are shared with TRBD1. The CDR3 consists of 15 residues. Germline-derived CDR1 and CDR2 are MDHEN and SYDVKM. The V gene end was trimmed by 6 bases and the J gene end by 1 base; junction bases not matched to a gene: 5. CDR3 nucleotide sequence: TGTGCCAGCAGGACAGGGGTCTGGGCCAAAAACATTCAGTACTTC. Translation: CASRTGVWAKNIQYF.

The V and J genes are TRBV27 and TRBJ1-1; no clear D. CDR1 is MNHEY and CDR2 is SMNVEV in the germline V gene (reference sequence). The V and J ends lost 5 bases and 1 base respectively, with 8 bases between them. This CDR3 spans 13 amino acids. This CDR3 reads CASSTGKNTEAFF. Here the CDR3 DNA reads TGTGCCAGCAGTACCGGGAAGAACACTGAAGCTTTCTTT.

The chain is built from TRBV6-4 and TRBJ2-3; D is unresolved. V was pared by 7 bases and J by 2 bases, with 13 bases between. The CDR3 sequence is 14 residues long. Germline V gives CDR1 MRHNA, CDR2 SNTAGT. CDR3 DNA sequence: TGTGCCAGCAACGAACGTGGGGACACAGATACGCAGTATTTT. It is translated as CASNERGDTDTQYF.

In its sample, this clonotype was seen a few times. The chain recombines TRBV4-1 with TRBJ1-2, with TRBD1 matching over 8 bases. The CDR3 length is 15 residues. Germline V gene data show CDR1 as MGHRA and CDR2 as YSYEKL. V gave up 4 bases and J gave up 4 bases; unmatched junction bases: 8. CDR3 DNA: TGCGCCAGCAGCCCTTTGGGACAGGCCTTCTATGGCTACACCTTC. Protein product: CASSPLGQAFYGYTF.

The V and J genes are TRBV3-1 and TRBJ2-5; possibly TRBD2 for D (5 bases). V was shortened by 10 bases and J by 2 bases, with 14 bases between the two germline ends. Germline loops: CDR1 LGHDT, CDR2 YNNKEL (reference sequence). The CDR3 is 13 residues long. The CDR3 is CATLLSGQETQYF. The CDR3 DNA follows: TGTGCCACCCTCCTGTCGGGGCAAGAGACCCAGTACTTC.

The chain carries TRBV9 and TRBJ1-6; D is unresolved. CDR1 and CDR2 from the germline V gene are SGDLS and YYNGEE. Trimming took 8 bases from V and 8 from J, leaving 8 bases between them. CDR3 length: 11 residues. The CDR3 region is CASGGDSPLHF. CDR3 nucleotides: TGTGCCAGTGGAGGCGATTCACCCCTCCACTTT.

The sample holds one count of this clonotype. The CDR3 protein is CASSYSTGETQYF. The CDR3 coding sequence is TGTGCCAGCAGTTACTCTACGGGGGAGACCCAGTACTTC. This rearrangement joins TRBV6-5 to TRBJ2-5; D is perhaps TRBD2 (5 bases). Germline values: CDR1 MNHEY, CDR2 SVGAGI. This CDR3 is 13 amino acids long. V was shortened by 0 bases and J by 5 bases, with 7 bases between the two germline ends.

A few counts support this clonotype. This chain uses TRBV7-8 with TRBJ2-2; weak D call: TRBD1 (5 bases). Germline V CDR1 and CDR2: SGHVS, FQNEAQ. The CDR3 length is 13 residues. Trimming removed 1 base at V and 6 bases at J, with 6 bases between. The CDR3 DNA sequence: TGTGCCAGCAGCTTAGTGGGGCCCGGGGAGCTGTTTTTT. Protein sequence: CASSLVGPGELFF.

This clonotype was observed once. The chain couples TRBV30 to TRBJ2-3, with 9 nucleotides matching TRBD1. Unmatched junction bases numbered 14, after V lost 3 bases and J lost 1 base. Per germline, CDR1 GTSNPN and CDR2 SVGIG (reference sequence). The length of the CDR3 is 18 residues. The CDR3 region has the DNA TGTGCCTGGAGCCCTTGGGGGACAGGGCGAAGGGGCACAGATACGCAGTATTTT. It codes for CAWSPWGTGRRGTDTQYF.

This clonotype was observed a handful of times. The rearrangement uses TRBV6-6 and TRBJ2-1, with a weak D call TRBD1 (5 bases). Germline V CDR1 and CDR2: MNHNY, SVGAGI (reference sequence). Trimming removed 5 bases from V and 6 bases from J, with 8 bases in between. The CDR3 is made up of 12 amino acids. In DNA, the CDR3 is TGTGCCAGCAGTCCCCAGGGCAATGAGCAGTTCTTC. It encodes CASSPQGNEQFF.

This clonotype came up a few times. The gene calls are TRBV3-1 and TRBJ2-7, with 9 bases aligning to TRBD2. The germline V gene has CDR1 LGHDT and CDR2 YNNKEL (reference sequence). The CDR3 is 15 residues long. J lost 1 base, V lost 1 base, and 2 bases had no gene match. The CDR3 loop is CASSQALAGSYEQYF. In nucleotides, the CDR3 is TGTGCCAGCAGCCAAGCCCTAGCGGGGTCCTACGAGCAGTACTTC.

The chain joins TRBV7-2 to TRBJ2-2; either TRBD1 or TRBD2 may fit D (6 bases each). With 7 bases removed from V and 2 bases from J, the gap between germline ends came to 11 bases. The germline V gene encodes CDR1 SGHTA and CDR2 FQGNSA. This CDR3 region has 14 residues. Here the CDR3 reads CASNGGGNTGELFF. As DNA, the CDR3 is TGTGCCAGCAACGGGGGCGGAAACACCGGGGAGCTGTTTTTT.